The rows below give T cell receptor beta chains drawn from one sample of a study of blood T cell repertoires in COVID-19. Sequencing was performed with immunoSEQ multiplex PCR; in TCRdb, only in-frame clones are kept and a portion is missing. The data show under 250,000 clones, around nine tenths seen once. The sequenced sample consisted of peripheral blood. These TCRs come from a man in his 60s who had recovered from COVID-19. The CDR3 runs from the conserved cysteine through the conserved F or W. The D gene is left open where the match is weak.

V gene	CDR3 length	D gene	J gene	CDR3 protein	CDR3 DNA
TRBV4-3	16	TRBD2	TRBJ2-1	CASSQRSGRTYNEQFF	TGCGCCAGCAGCCAAAGAAGCGGGAGAACCTACAATGAGCAGTTCTTC
TRBV7-4	15	-	TRBJ1-4	CASSSRGMPNEKLFF	TGTGCCAGCAGCTCCCGAGGGATGCCTAATGAAAAACTGTTTTTT
TRBV9	15	-	TRBJ1-1	CASSVGSGLDTEAFF	TGTGCCAGCAGCGTGGGATCAGGGTTGGATACTGAAGCTTTCTTT
TRBV11-3	14	TRBD2	TRBJ2-1	CASSFGLAGVEQFF	TGTGCCAGCAGCTTCGGACTAGCGGGGGTTGAGCAGTTCTTC
TRBV28	15	TRBD2	TRBJ2-1	CASSPLAGVYNEQFF	TGTGCCAGCAGCCCCTTAGCGGGAGTTTACAATGAGCAGTTCTTC
TRBV28	15	TRBD1	TRBJ2-4	CASSLLGRGKNIQYF	TGTGCCAGCAGTTTACTGGGCAGGGGGAAAAACATTCAGTACTTC
TRBV12-5	13	-	TRBJ1-2	CASGLELHYGYTF	TGTGCTAGTGGTTTGGAGCTCCACTATGGCTACACCTTC
TRBV27	15	TRBD2	TRBJ2-5	CASKKREQGWETQYF	TGTGCCAGCAAGAAGCGGGAGCAAGGATGGGAGACCCAGTACTTC
TRBV10-2	15	TRBD2	TRBJ2-4	CASSASSGNRDIQYF	TGCGCCAGCAGTGCTTCTAGCGGGAATCGGGACATTCAGTACTTC
TRBV6-1	14	-	TRBJ2-7	CASSDEGTLFEQYF	TGTGCCAGCAGTGACGAGGGTACCCTCTTCGAGCAGTACTTC
TRBV2	15	-	TRBJ2-3	CASSEDGIPTDTQYF	TGTGCCAGCAGTGAAGACGGGATCCCCACAGATACGCAGTATTTT
TRBV3-1/TRBV3-2	16	TRBD2	TRBJ2-5	CASSLGVAGNQETQYF	TGTGCCAGCAGCTTAGGGGTAGCGGGGAACCAAGAGACCCAGTACTTC
TRBV5-5	16	-	TRBJ1-1	CASSPDIRLQNTEAFF	TGTGCCAGCAGCCCCGATATCAGGTTACAGAACACTGAAGCTTTCTTT